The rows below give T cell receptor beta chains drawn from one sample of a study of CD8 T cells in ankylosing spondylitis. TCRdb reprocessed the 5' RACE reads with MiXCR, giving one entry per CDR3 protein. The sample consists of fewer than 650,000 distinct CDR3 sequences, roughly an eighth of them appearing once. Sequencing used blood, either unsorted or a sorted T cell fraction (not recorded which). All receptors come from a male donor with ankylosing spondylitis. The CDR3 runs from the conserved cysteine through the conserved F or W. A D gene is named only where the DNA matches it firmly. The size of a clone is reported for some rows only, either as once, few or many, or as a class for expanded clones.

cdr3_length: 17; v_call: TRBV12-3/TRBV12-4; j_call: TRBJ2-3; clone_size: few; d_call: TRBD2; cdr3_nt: TGTGCCAGCAGTTCCGGGACTAGCGGGGGTAGCACAGATACGCAGTATTTT; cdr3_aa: CASSSGTSGGSTDTQYF
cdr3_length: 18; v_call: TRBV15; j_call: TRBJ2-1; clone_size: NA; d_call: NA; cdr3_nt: TGTGCCACCAGCAGACCAAACAGGGCTACTAGCGCGGGCAATGAGCAGTTCTTC; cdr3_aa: CATSRPNRATSAGNEQFF
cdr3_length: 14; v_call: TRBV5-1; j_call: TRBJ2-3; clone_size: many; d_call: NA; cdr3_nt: TGCGCCAGCAGCCTCCAGGGTGGCACAGATACGCAGTATTTT; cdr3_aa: CASSLQGGTDTQYF
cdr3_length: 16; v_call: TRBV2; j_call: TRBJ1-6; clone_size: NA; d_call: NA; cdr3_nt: TGTGCCAGCAGTGACGGCAGGGTGGGTGTTAATTCACCCCTCCACTTT; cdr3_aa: CASSDGRVGVNSPLHF
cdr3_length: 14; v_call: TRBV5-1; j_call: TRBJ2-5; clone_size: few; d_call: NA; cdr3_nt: TGCGCCAGCAGCTTGGCGGACGCACAAGAGACCCAGTACTTC; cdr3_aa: CASSLADAQETQYF
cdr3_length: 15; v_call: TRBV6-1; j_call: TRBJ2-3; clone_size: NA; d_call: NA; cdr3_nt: TGTGCCAGCAGACGAACTCCAACAGGTTTAGATACGCAGTATTTT; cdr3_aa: CASRRTPTGLDTQYF
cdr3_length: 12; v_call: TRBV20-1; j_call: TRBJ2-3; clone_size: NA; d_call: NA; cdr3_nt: TGCAGTGCTAGGCCAATTATAAATACGCAGTATTTT; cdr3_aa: CSARPIINTQYF
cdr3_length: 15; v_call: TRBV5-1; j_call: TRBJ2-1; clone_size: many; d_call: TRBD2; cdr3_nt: TGCGCCAGCAGCTCAGCGGGAGGGGACTACAATGAGCAGTTCTTC; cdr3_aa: CASSSAGGDYNEQFF
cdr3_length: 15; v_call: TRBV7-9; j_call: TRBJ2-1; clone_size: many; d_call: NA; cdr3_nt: TGTGCCAGCAGCTTAGGGTCGTCATCCGTCGTTGAGCAGTTCTTC; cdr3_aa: CASSLGSSSVVEQFF
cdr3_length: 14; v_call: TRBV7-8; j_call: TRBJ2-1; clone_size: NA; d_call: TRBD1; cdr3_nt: TGTGCCAGCAAGGGACAGACGGAGACCAATGAGCAGTTCTTC; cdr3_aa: CASKGQTETNEQFF
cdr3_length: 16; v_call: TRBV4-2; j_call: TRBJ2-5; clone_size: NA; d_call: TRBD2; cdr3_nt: TGTGCCAGCAGCCCTTTTGGCGGGAGGGTAATAGAGACCCAGTACTTC; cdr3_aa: CASSPFGGRVIETQYF
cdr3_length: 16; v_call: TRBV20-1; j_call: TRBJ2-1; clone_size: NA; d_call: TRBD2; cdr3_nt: TGCAGTGCTAGAGAACTAGCGGGAGGGTCCTACAATGAGCAGTTCTTC; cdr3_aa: CSARELAGGSYNEQFF